This T cell receptor (beta chain) was documented in a study of regulatory T cells in long-lasting Graves disease. This clonotype was counted ten times or more. Its target is unknown. Between the trimmed V and J ends, which lost 0 bases and 8 bases, there was a span of 10 bases. The CDR3 runs 14 residues. Germline loops: CDR1 WSHSY, CDR2 SAAADI. Notes on the study in general: Peripheral blood was the sole material, not thyroid tissue.

Time point given: newly diagnosed GD, antithyroid drugs for less than 3 months. Extracted PBMC RNA gave rise to the TCR library. An endocrinology unit in Xi'an, China, supplied the patients. Sequencing libraries for TCR beta were prepared with iRepertoire HTBI primers and Arm-PCR of CDR3 regions. A single record per CDR3 protein comes from TCRdb applying MiXCR to the multiplex PCR reads. Of fewer than 350,000 distinct CDR3 sequences listed, under 20% were seen once; the top ten hold less than 45%. The chain links TRBV10-2 to TRBJ1-4, with D uncertain. This clonotype originated in a female donor with Graves disease. The sequencing used peripheral blood mononuclear cells (PBMCs), collected at new diagnosis, from a patient treated with antithyroid drugs. In nucleotides, the CDR3 is TGCGCCAGCAGTGAGTCGACCGAAGGGGAAAAACTGTTTTTT. It codes for CASSESTEGEKLFF.